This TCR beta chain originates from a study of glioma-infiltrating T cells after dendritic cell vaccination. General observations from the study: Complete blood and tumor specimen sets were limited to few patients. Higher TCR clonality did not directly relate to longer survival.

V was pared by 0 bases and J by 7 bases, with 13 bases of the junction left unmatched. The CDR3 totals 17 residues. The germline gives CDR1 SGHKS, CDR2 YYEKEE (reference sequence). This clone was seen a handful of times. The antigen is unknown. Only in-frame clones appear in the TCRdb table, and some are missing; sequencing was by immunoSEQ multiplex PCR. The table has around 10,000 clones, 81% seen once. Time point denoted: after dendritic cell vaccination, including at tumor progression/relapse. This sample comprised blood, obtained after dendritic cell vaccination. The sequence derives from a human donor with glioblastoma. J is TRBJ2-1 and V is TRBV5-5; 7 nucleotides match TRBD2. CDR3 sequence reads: CASSLEWVGGTWNEQFF. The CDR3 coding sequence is TGTGCCAGCAGCTTGGAGTGGGTGGGAGGGACCTGGAATGAGCAGTTCTTC.